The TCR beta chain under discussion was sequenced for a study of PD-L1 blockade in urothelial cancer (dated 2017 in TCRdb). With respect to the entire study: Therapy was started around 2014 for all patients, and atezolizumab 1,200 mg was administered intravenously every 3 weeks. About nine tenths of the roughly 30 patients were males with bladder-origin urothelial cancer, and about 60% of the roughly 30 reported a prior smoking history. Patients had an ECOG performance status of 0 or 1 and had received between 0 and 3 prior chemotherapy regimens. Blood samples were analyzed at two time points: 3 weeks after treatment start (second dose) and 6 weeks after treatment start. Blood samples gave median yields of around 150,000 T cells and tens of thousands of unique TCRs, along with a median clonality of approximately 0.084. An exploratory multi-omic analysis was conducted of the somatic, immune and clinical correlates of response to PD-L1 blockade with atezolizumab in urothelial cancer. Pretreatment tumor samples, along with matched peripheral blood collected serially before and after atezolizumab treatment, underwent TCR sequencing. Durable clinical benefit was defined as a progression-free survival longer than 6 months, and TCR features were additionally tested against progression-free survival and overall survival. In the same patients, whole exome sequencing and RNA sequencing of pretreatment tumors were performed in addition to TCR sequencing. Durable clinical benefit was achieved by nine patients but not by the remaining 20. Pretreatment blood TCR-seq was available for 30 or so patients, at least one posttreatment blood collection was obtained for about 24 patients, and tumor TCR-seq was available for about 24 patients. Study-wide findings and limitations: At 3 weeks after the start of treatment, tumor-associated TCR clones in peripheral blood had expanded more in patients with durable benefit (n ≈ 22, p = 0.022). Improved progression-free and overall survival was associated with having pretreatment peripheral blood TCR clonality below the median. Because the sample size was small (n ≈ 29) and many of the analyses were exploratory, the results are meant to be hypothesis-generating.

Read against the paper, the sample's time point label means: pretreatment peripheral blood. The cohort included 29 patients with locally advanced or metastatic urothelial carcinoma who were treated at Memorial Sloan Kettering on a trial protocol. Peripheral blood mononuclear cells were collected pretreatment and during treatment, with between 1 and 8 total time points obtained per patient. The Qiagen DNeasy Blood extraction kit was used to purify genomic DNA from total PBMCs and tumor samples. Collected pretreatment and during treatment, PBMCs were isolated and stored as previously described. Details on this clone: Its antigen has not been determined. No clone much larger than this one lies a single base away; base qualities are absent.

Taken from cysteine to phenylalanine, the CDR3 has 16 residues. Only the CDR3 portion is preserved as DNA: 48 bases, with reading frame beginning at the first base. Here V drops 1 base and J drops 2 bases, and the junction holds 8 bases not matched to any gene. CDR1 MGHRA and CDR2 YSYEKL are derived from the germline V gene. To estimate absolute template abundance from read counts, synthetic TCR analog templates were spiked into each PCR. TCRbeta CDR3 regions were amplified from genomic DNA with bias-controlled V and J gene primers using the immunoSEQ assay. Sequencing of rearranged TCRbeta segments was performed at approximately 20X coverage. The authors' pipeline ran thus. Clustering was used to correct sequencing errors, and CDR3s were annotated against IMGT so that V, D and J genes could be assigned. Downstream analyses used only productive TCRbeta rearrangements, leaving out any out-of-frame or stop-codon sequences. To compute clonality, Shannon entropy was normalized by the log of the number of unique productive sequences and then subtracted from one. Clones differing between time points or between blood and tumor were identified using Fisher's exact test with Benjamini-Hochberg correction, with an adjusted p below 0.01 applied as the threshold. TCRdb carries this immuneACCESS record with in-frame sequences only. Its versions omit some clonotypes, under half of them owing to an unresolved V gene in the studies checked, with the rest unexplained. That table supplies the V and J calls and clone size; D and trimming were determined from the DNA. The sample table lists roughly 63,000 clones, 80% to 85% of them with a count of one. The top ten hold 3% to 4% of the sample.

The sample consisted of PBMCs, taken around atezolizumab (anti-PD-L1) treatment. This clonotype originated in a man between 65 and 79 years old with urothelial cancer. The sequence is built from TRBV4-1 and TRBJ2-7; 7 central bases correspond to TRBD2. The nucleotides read TGCGCCAGCAGCCAAGTCCTCAAGCGGGATCCCTACGAGCAGTACTTC. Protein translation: CASSQVLKRDPYEQYF.